This T cell receptor beta chain stems from a study of blood T cell repertoires in COVID-19. Overall study context: PBMCs, B-cell-depleted T cells, or T cells were the source of the cDNA or gDNA that made up the material.

From germline, CDR1 is LGHDT and CDR2 YNNKEL (reference sequence). V gave up 8 bases and J gave up 1 base, with 9 bases separating them. The CDR3 has 14 amino acids. Measured with immunoSEQ multiplex PCR; TCRdb has only the in-frame clones, and not every one. The data show roughly 250,000 clones, about 85% seen once. Cohort assignment relied on participant-reported clinical history. The chain carries TRBV3-1 (or the pseudogene TRBV3-2) and TRBJ1-6, with D possibly matching TRBD1 (6 bases). Source material: PBMCs or T cells enriched from blood (not recorded which). The receptor was derived from a woman aged 25 to 39 with acute COVID-19. The CDR3 sequence: CASWQGSYNSPLHF. In nucleotides, the CDR3 is TGTGCCAGCTGGCAGGGGTCCTATAATTCACCCCTCCACTTT.